The clone carrying this T cell receptor beta chain was observed a handful of times. Its antigen is currently unknown. The sample comes from a study of beta chain features in type 1 diabetes. Study-wide points: Whether HLA type influences TCRB rearrangement remained unresolved here.

CDR3 length: 12 residues. Germline V gives CDR1 MNHNY, CDR2 SVGAGI (reference sequence). Trimming left V 9 bases short and J 3 bases short, with 9 bases between. Sequencing targeted expressed TCRB transcripts, as all isolated RNA had been reverse transcribed. Produced via immunoSEQ multiplex PCR; TCRdb's table is partial and in-frame only. The sample has about 230,000 clones, over 8.5% seen once. V is TRBV6-6 and J is TRBJ2-1, with D perhaps matching TRBD1 (6 bases). The TCR originated in a woman between 18 and 30 years old in good health. Sample: naive CD4+ T cells from blood. CDR3 coding DNA: TGTGCCAGTAGGGACATCTACAATGAGCAGTTCTTC. It yields the protein CASRDIYNEQFF.